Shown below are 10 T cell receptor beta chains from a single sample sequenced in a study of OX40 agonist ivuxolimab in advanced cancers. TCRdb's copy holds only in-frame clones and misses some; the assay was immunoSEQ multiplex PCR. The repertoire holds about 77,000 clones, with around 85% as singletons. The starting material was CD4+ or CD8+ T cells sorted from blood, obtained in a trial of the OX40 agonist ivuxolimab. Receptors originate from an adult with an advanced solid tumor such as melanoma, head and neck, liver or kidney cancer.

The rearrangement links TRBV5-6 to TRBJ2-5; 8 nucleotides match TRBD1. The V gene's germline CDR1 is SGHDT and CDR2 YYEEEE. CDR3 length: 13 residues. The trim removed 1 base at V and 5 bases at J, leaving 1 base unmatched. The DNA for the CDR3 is TGTGCCAGCAGCTTGTGGGACAGGGAGACCCAGTACTTC. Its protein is CASSLWDRETQYF.

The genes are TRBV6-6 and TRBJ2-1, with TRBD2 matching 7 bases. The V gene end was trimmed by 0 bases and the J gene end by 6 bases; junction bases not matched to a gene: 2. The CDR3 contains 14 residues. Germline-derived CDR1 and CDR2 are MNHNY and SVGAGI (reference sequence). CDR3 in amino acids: CASSYSGTINEQFF. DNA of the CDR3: TGTGCCAGCAGTTACTCCGGGACTATCAATGAGCAGTTCTTC.

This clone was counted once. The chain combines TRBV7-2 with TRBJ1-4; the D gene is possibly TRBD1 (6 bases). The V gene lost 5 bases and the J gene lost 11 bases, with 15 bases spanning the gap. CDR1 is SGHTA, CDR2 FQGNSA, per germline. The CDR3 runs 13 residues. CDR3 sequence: CASSLMDSGKLFF. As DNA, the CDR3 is TGTGCCAGCAGCCTCATGGACAGTGGGAAACTGTTTTTT.

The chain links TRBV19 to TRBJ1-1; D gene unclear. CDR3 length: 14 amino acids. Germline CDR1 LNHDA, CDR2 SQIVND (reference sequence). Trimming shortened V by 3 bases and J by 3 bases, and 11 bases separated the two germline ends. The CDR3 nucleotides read TGTGCCAGTAGTATCCGGGGAGTGGACACTGAAGCTTTCTTT. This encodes CASSIRGVDTEAFF.

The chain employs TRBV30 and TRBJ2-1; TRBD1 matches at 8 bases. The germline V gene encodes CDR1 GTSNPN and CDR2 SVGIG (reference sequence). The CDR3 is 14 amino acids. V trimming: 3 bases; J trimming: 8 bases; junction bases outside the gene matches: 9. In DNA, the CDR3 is TGTGCCTGGAGCCCGGGACAGGTTATCGATGAGCAGTTCTTC. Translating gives CAWSPGQVIDEQFF.

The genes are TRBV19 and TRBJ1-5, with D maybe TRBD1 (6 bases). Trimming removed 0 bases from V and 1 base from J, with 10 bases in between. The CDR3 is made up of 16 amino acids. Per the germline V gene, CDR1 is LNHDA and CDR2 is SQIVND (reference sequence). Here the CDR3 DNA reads TGTGCCAGTAGTATAGATGGGGACACAAGCAATCAGCCCCAGCATTTT. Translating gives CASSIDGDTSNQPQHF. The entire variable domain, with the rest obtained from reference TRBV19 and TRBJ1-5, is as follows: DGGITQSPKYLFRKEGQNVTLSCEQNLNHDAMYWYRQDPGQGLRLIYYSQIVNDFQKGDIAEGYSVSREKKESFPLTVTSAQKNPTAFYLCASSIDGDTSNQPQHFGDGTRLSIL.

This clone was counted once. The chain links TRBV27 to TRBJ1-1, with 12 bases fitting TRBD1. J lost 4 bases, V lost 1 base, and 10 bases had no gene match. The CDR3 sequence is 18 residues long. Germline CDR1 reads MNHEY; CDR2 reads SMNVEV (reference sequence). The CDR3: CASSLWGQGALEATEAFF. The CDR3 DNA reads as TGTGCCAGCAGTTTATGGGGACAGGGGGCGCTTGAGGCCACTGAAGCTTTCTTT.

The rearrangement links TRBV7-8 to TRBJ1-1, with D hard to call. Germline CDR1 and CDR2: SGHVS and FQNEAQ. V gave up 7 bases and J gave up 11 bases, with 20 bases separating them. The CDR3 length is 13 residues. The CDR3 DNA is TGTGCCAGCAAAAATACGGAGGGCGGTCGGGCTTTCTTT. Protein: CASKNTEGGRAFF. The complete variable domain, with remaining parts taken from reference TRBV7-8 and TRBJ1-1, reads GAGVSQSPRYKVAKRGQDVALRCDPISGHVSLFWYQQALGQGPEFLTYFQNEAQLDKSGLPSDRFFAERPEGSVSTLKIQRTQQEDSAVYLCASKNTEGGRAFFGQGTRLTVV.

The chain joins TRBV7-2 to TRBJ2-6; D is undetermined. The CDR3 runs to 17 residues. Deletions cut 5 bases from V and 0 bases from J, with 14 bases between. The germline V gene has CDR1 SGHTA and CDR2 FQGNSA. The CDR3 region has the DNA TGTGCCAGCAGCCGTGTCAGTCAGTACTCTGGGGCCAACGTCCTGACTTTC. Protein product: CASSRVSQYSGANVLTF.

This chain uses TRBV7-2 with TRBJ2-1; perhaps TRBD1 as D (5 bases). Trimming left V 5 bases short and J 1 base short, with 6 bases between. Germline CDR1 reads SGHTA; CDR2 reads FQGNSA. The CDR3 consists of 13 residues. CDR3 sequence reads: CASSRTSYNEQFF. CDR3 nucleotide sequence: TGTGCCAGCAGCCGGACATCCTACAATGAGCAGTTCTTC.